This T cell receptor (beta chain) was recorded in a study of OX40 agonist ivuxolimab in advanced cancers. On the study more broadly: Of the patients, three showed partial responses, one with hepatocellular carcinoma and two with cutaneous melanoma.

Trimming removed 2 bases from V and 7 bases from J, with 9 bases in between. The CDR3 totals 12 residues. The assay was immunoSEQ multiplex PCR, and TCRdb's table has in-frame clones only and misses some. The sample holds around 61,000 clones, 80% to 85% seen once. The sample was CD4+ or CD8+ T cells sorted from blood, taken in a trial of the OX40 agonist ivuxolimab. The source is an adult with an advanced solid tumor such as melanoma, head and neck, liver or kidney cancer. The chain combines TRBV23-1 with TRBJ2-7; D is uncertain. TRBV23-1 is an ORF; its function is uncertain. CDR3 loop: CASSQQPQEQYF. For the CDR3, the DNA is TGCGCCAGCAGTCAACAACCCCAGGAGCAGTACTTC.